This record concerns one T cell receptor beta chain sequence. The antigen remains unidentified. The V and J ends lost 1 base and 4 bases respectively, with 14 bases between them. The CDR3 sequence is 15 residues long. Per germline, CDR1 DFQATT and CDR2 SNEGSKA (reference sequence). The sample originates from a study of blood T cells in healthy people across ages. Overall study findings and caveats: Aged donors had fewer naive CD4+ cells and lower diversity than long-lived donors.

Sample-barcoded 5' priming and a J-beta primer mix drove a second PCR of about 6 to 12 cycles. TCRdb recomputed calls from the 5' RACE reads with MiXCR, one row per CDR3 protein. This sample has more than 800,000 distinct CDR3 sequences, with around 45% found just once. The sample, about 9.2 milliliters of peripheral blood, was drawn from each donor. The clonotype was recovered from a woman aged 60-75 years in good health. Sample: blood. The V and J genes are TRBV20-1 and TRBJ2-1, with D possibly TRBD2 on 6 matching bases. CDR3 nucleotides: TGCAGTGCTAGAGCCCTCTGGGACTTATACAATGAGCAGTTCTTC. Protein sequence: CSARALWDLYNEQFF.